These 20 T cell receptor beta chains were sequenced from one sample in a study of control samples from healthy donors and cancer patients. Profiled with immunoSEQ multiplex PCR; TCRdb holds only in-frame clones, not every one. The table includes 150,000 to 200,000 clones, just over 90% detected once. The sequencing input was blood. These receptors were obtained from a woman aged 55-69 years in good health.

This rearrangement joins TRBV6-5 to TRBJ1-1; D may be TRBD1 (6 bases). CDR1 MNHEY and CDR2 SVGAGI come from the germline V gene. This CDR3 is built from 15 residues. Trimming pared 4 bases from V and 3 bases from J, leaving 15 bases between. The CDR3 reads CASSSQGGGDTEAFF. CDR3 DNA: TGTGCCAGCAGTTCACAGGGAGGTGGGGACACTGAAGCTTTCTTT.

The genes are TRBV11-2 and TRBJ1-1; weak D call: TRBD1 (5 bases). The CDR3 has 16 amino acids. The V end was cut by 7 bases, the J end by 4 bases, with 22 bases between. Looked up from germline, CDR1 is SGHAT and CDR2 is FQNNGV. The CDR3 region is CASKRNWGTDITEAFF. CDR3 coding DNA: TGTGCCAGCAAGCGGAATTGGGGCACTGACATCACTGAAGCTTTCTTT.

J is TRBJ1-2 and V is TRBV19, with D possibly TRBD1 on 5 matching bases. Germline assignment: CDR1 LNHDA and CDR2 SQIVND (reference sequence). This CDR3 has 12 amino acids. CDR3 region: CVRTGPNYGYTF. CDR3 DNA: TGTGTCCGGACGGGACCTAACTATGGCTACACCTTC.

The chain has TRBV3-1 (or the pseudogene TRBV3-2) and TRBJ1-1, with D possibly being TRBD1 (6 bases). This CDR3 has 15 residues. The germline V gene has CDR1 LGHDT and CDR2 YNNKEL (reference sequence). V was shortened by 0 bases and J by 4 bases, with 12 bases between the two germline ends. CDR3 in DNA: TGTGCCAGCAGCCAAGAATTGGGGGGCCTCACTGAAGCTTTCTTT. It translates to CASSQELGGLTEAFF.

This chain links TRBV7-2 with TRBJ2-1, with D possibly matching TRBD2 (7 bases). V lost 1 base, J lost 3 bases, and 16 bases lay in between. CDR3 length equals 17 residues. Germline CDR1 and CDR2: SGHTA and FQGNSA. Here the CDR3 DNA reads TGTGCCAGCAGCTTAGGTTTGCGGGGGCGATACTACAATGAGCAGTTCTTC. It codes for CASSLGLRGRYYNEQFF.

The chain recombines TRBV11-3 with TRBJ2-7; D not certain. V was trimmed by 5 bases and J by 2 bases, leaving 10 bases between them. Per the germline V gene, CDR1 is SGHNT and CDR2 is YENEEA. This CDR3 has 13 amino acids. The CDR3 spells CASSGSNTYEQYF. The CDR3 DNA reads TGTGCCAGCAGCGGTTCGAACACCTACGAGCAGTACTTC.

This sequence joins TRBV2 and TRBJ1-4; possible D gene TRBD1, 5 bases. V dropped 8 bases and J dropped 5 bases, with 12 bases sitting between them. Per germline, CDR1 SNHLY and CDR2 FYNNEI. The CDR3 runs to 13 residues. The CDR3 here is CASEGDRNEKLFF. CDR3 nucleotide sequence: TGTGCCAGCGAAGGGGACCGAAATGAAAAACTGTTTTTT.

As to this clone: The sample holds other DNA sequences that translate to the same CDR3. The genes are TRBV4-2 and TRBJ2-2; TRBD2 matches at 12 bases. The CDR3 runs to 17 residues. Germline V CDR1 and CDR2: LGHNA, YNFKEQ. V gave up 1 base and J gave up 4 bases; unmatched junction bases: 4. CDR3 sequence: CASSQASGGAGTGELFF. The CDR3 DNA reads TGTGCCAGCAGCCAAGCTAGCGGGGGGGCGGGCACCGGGGAGCTGTTTTTT.

The chain couples TRBV5-1 to TRBJ1-1; D may be TRBD1 (5 bases). The length of the CDR3 is 14 residues. Germline V gene sequence: CDR1 SGHRS, CDR2 YFSETQ. The V and J ends lost 7 bases and 11 bases respectively, with 24 bases between them. The CDR3 coding sequence is TGCGCCAGCTCTCCAGGGCAGAGTCCCAAATGGGCTTTCTTT. Translating it yields CASSPGQSPKWAFF.

The CDR3 coding sequence is TGTGCCAGCAGCTTAGACGTGGTTGGGCGGGGGGGCGCGACAGATACGCAGTATTTT. Residues: CASSLDVVGRGGATDTQYF. This chain links TRBV7-8 with TRBJ2-3; TRBD2 agrees at 9 bases. The CDR3 sequence is 19 residues long. V was clipped by 1 base and J by 3 bases; unmatched bases: 14. Per germline, CDR1 SGHVS and CDR2 FQNEAQ.

This clone has just a few counts. The chain combines TRBV4-3 with TRBJ2-1; D is undetermined. Deletions cut 5 bases from V and 6 bases from J, with 17 bases between. CDR1 is LGHNA, CDR2 YSLEER, per germline. The CDR3 length is 15 residues. In DNA, the CDR3 is TGCGCCAGCAGCTCAGGAACCCTAATCCGCAATGAGCAGTTCTTC. It translates to CASSSGTLIRNEQFF.

The V call is TRBV7-9, the J call TRBJ1-1; 9 bases match TRBD1. The V gene's germline CDR1 is SEHNR and CDR2 FQNEAQ (reference sequence). The CDR3 is 15 amino acids. Trimming took 1 base from V and 3 from J; bases not matched to a gene: 3. The CDR3 reads CASSLGGQGYTEAFF. Written as DNA, the CDR3 is TGTGCCAGCAGCTTAGGGGGACAGGGCTACACTGAAGCTTTCTTT. Supplemented by reference TRBV7-9 and TRBJ1-1, the full variable domain reads DTGVSQNPRHKITKRGQNVTFRCDPISEHNRLYWYRQTLGQGPEFLTYFQNEAQLEKSRLLSDRFSAERPKGSFSTLEIQRTEQGDSAMYLCASSLGGQGYTEAFFGQGTRLTVV.

V is TRBV10-2 and J is TRBJ1-2; possible D gene TRBD1, 6 bases. Trimming left V 6 bases short and J 6 bases short, with 14 bases between. Germline lookup yields CDR1 WSHSY and CDR2 SAAADI. The CDR3 length is 13 residues. CDR3 sequence reads: CASRPWGANGYTF. In DNA, the CDR3 is TGCGCCAGCAGGCCGTGGGGGGCGAATGGCTACACCTTC.

V and J are TRBV18 and TRBJ2-7; D is unclear. Trimming removed 3 bases from V and 0 bases from J, with 12 bases in between. CDR3 length equals 15 residues. CDR1 KGHSH and CDR2 LQKENI come from the germline V gene. CDR3 amino acids: CASSPTRTDSYEQYF. In nucleotides, the CDR3 is TGTGCCAGCTCACCGACCAGGACGGACTCCTACGAGCAGTACTTC. Complete variable domain (other parts from reference TRBV18 and TRBJ2-7): NAGVMQNPRHLVRRRGQEARLRCSPMKGHSHVYWYRQLPEEGLKFMVYLQKENIIDESGMPKERFSAEFPKEGPSILRIQQVVRGDSAAYFCASSPTRTDSYEQYFGPGTRLTVT.

This clone was picked up one time. The chain couples TRBV12-5 to TRBJ1-6, with 10 bases matching TRBD1. CDR1 and CDR2 from the germline V gene are LGHNT and FRNRAP. The CDR3 has 20 amino acids. Trimming removed 1 base from V and 0 bases from J; junction bases left unmatched: 9. The CDR3 spells CASGLASGTGEYSYNSPLHF. In DNA form, the CDR3 reads TGTGCTAGTGGTTTGGCTTCCGGGACAGGGGAGTACTCCTATAATTCACCCCTCCACTTT.

The chain employs TRBV6-2 or TRBV6-3 and TRBJ1-2, with D possibly TRBD1 on 5 matching bases. The CDR3 has 13 amino acids. Germline V gives CDR1 MNHEY, CDR2 SVGEGT. Trimming pared 4 bases from V and 1 base from J, leaving 7 bases between. CDR3: CASSSTVNYGYTF. The CDR3 nucleotides are TGTGCCAGCAGTTCGACAGTTAACTATGGCTACACCTTC.

This clone was seen a single time. The rearrangement joins TRBV6-1 to TRBJ1-5, with no clear D. Germline loops: CDR1 MNHNS, CDR2 SASEGT. The CDR3 totals 13 residues. V was shortened by 3 bases and J by 6 bases, with 9 bases between the two germline ends. CDR3 nucleotide sequence: TGTGCCAGCAGTGATATGGGGAGTCAGCCCCAGCATTTT. It encodes CASSDMGSQPQHF.

V gene TRBV6-5 combines with J gene TRBJ2-7, with 9 bases lining up with TRBD2. The germline gives CDR1 MNHEY, CDR2 SVGAGI. The CDR3 loop spans 16 amino acids. Trimming cost V 0 bases and J 4 bases; bases outside gene matches: 7. In DNA, the CDR3 is TGTGCCAGCAGTTACTCGAGGCGGGGGGGGAATTACGAGCAGTACTTC. Its protein is CASSYSRRGGNYEQYF.

This rearrangement joins TRBV5-4 to TRBJ1-1; D is unresolved. This CDR3 is 14 amino acids long. The V end was cut by 2 bases, the J end by 3 bases, with 11 bases between. CDR1 is SGHNT, CDR2 YYREEE, per germline (reference sequence). The DNA for the CDR3 is TGTGCCAGCAGCTTCAGAGATCTGGACACTGAAGCTTTCTTT. Translating it yields CASSFRDLDTEAFF.

This sequence joins TRBV7-2 and TRBJ2-3, with TRBD2 identical over 7 bases. CDR1 is SGHTA, CDR2 FQGNSA, per germline. V trimming: 3 bases; J trimming: 3 bases; junction bases outside the gene matches: 6. The CDR3 has 15 amino acids. The CDR3 here is CASSFSAGRTDTQYF. In DNA, the CDR3 is TGTGCCAGCAGCTTTTCAGCGGGGAGGACAGATACGCAGTATTTT.